The entry that follows covers one T cell receptor (beta chain) sequence. The record originates from a study of blood T cell repertoires in COVID-19. Whole-study context: Italy, Spain and the United States were the sources of the convalescent and acute COVID-19 samples.

Authors' processing steps: Estimated nucleated cell counts came from reference gene primer amplification. Here immunoSEQ multiplex PCR was the method, and the copy in TCRdb shows in-frame clones only, minus some. D and trimming were read from the DNA, whereas the V and J calls and clone size are those reported in that table. The sample contains about 240,000 clones, about three quarters of which appear only once. Trimming cost V 6 bases and J 6 bases; bases outside gene matches: 10. Germline CDR1 MNHNY, CDR2 SVGAGI (reference sequence). There are 15 residues in the CDR3. The J gene is TRBJ2-1, the V gene TRBV6-6; 8 bases line up with TRBD2. The sequenced sample consisted of peripheral blood. The receptor's source is a woman of 80 years or more with acute or convalescent COVID-19. This chain's CDR3 is CASRPSGSLSNEQFF. The CDR3 DNA is TGTGCCAGCAGACCCAGCGGGAGCCTATCCAATGAGCAGTTCTTC.